Here is one TCR beta chain with its context. The V and J ends lost 7 bases and 4 bases respectively, with 9 bases between them. This CDR3 has 11 amino acids. CDR1 and CDR2 from the germline V gene are SQVTM and ANQGSEA. The data are from a study of blood T cells in healthy people across ages. Next came a second PCR, run for about 7 to 12 cycles, which used a sample-barcoded 5' primer along with a J-beta primer mix. TCRdb independently ran MiXCR on the 5' RACE reads; one entry per CDR3 protein. The sample includes more than 1 million distinct CDR3 sequences, around 43% of them seen just once. The chain couples TRBV29-1 to TRBJ2-3, with D unclear. The sample was blood. The clonotype comes from a woman aged 55-70 years in good health. The CDR3: CSAGRSDTQYF. The CDR3 DNA is TGCAGCGCCGGACGGTCAGATACGCAGTATTTT.